The entry that follows covers one T cell receptor (beta chain) sequence. Its antigen is still unknown. These data come from a study of T cell responses to AZD1222 COVID-19 vaccine. Findings of the study overall: Among spike-specific TCRs, nearly half reportedly target unmutated variant regions.

The germline gives CDR1 SGHNT, CDR2 YYREEE (reference sequence). The length of the CDR3 is 14 residues. The J segment lost 5 bases and the V segment lost 4 bases, leaving 9 bases of the junction unmatched. TCRdb keeps only in-frame clones here, not all; method: immunoSEQ multiplex PCR. The sample yields about 110,000 clones, around 93% seen once. V and J are TRBV5-4 and TRBJ2-7; 7 nucleotides agree with TRBD1. The TCR was taken from an adult in good health. The sequences come from peripheral blood, collected on day 0 of AZD1222 vaccination. CDR3 DNA sequence: TGTGCCAGCAGCCCCCAGACAGGGAGCAACGAGCAGTACTTC. As protein: CASSPQTGSNEQYF. Based on the CDR3 plus reference TRBV5-4 and TRBJ2-7, the full variable domain is ETGVTQSPTHLIKTRGQQVTLRCSSQSGHNTVSWYQQALGQGPQFIFQYYREEENGRGNFPPRFSGLQFPNYSSELNVNALELDDSALYLCASSPQTGSNEQYFGPGTRLTVT.